The 10 T cell receptor beta chains below were found in one sample sequenced in a study of blood T cell repertoires in COVID-19. Only in-frame clones appear in the TCRdb table, and some are missing; sequencing was by immunoSEQ multiplex PCR. The data hold about 240,000 clones, with around 88% observed a single time. The sample comprised PBMCs or T cells enriched from blood (not recorded which). The source is a woman aged 40 to 49 with acute COVID-19.

V is TRBV11-3 and J is TRBJ1-2; TRBD1 is a possible D gene (6 bases). Trimming pared 0 bases from V and 3 bases from J, leaving 8 bases between. This CDR3 is 14 amino acids long. Looked up from germline, CDR1 is SGHNT and CDR2 is YENEEA. The CDR3 reads CASSLDHRDYGYTF. The CDR3 nucleotides read TGTGCCAGCAGCTTAGATCACAGGGACTATGGCTACACCTTC.

The rearrangement joins TRBV7-9 to TRBJ2-3; no firm D call. Germline CDR1 reads SEHNR; CDR2 reads FQNEAQ (reference sequence). The CDR3 is made up of 13 amino acids. V was shortened by 5 bases and J by 3 bases, with 9 bases between the two germline ends. CDR3 in amino acids: CASSRLRTDTQYF. DNA of the CDR3: TGTGCCAGCAGCCGTCTGCGTACAGATACGCAGTATTTT.

The chain combines TRBV5-4 with TRBJ1-2, with D maybe TRBD1 (6 bases). CDR3 size: 14 residues. V was cut by 5 bases and J by 9 bases, with 20 bases left in between. The germline gives CDR1 SGHNT, CDR2 YYREEE (reference sequence). CDR3 region: CASSRQEFGFSYTF. DNA of the CDR3: TGTGCCAGCAGTCGACAGGAGTTCGGGTTTAGCTACACCTTC.

V gene TRBV6-5 combines with J gene TRBJ2-1; 7 bases are shared with TRBD1. The V gene end was trimmed by 8 bases and the J gene end by 9 bases; junction bases not matched to a gene: 10. The CDR3 runs to 13 residues. Germline-derived CDR1 and CDR2 are MNHEY and SVGAGI. CDR3 nucleotide sequence: TGTGCCAGCGGACCAGGGACAGCACCTGAGCAGTTCTTC. Residues: CASGPGTAPEQFF.

The chain joins TRBV15 to TRBJ2-1, with 9 bases lining up with TRBD2. The CDR3 runs to 17 residues. The trim removed 5 bases at V and 5 bases at J, leaving 13 bases unmatched. Germline V gene sequence: CDR1 LNHNV, CDR2 YYDKDF (reference sequence). CDR3 region: CATSPNPGLADNNEQFF. The CDR3 DNA follows: TGTGCCACCAGCCCAAACCCGGGACTAGCAGATAACAATGAGCAGTTCTTC.

The V gene is TRBV6-4, the J gene TRBJ2-1; 9 bases are a match to TRBD2. Germline assignment: CDR1 MRHNA and CDR2 SNTAGT. V shed 0 bases, J shed 8 bases, and the junction held 5 bases outside the gene matches. The CDR3 is 15 amino acids. CDR3 in amino acids: CASSDSSGSSYEQFF. CDR3 DNA sequence: TGTGCCAGCAGTGACTCTAGCGGGAGCTCTTATGAGCAGTTCTTC.

The chain links TRBV12-3 or TRBV12-4 to TRBJ1-2; D ambiguous. The CDR3 covers 13 residues. Trimming pared 0 bases from V and 5 bases from J, leaving 7 bases between. The CDR3, as DNA: TGTGCCAGCAGTTTAGCTGCAACATATGGCTACACCTTC. Its protein product is CASSLAATYGYTF.

This chain links TRBV19 with TRBJ1-5; possible D gene TRBD1, 6 bases. The CDR3 consists of 17 residues. The V and J ends lost 6 bases and 0 bases respectively, with 18 bases between them. The germline V gene has CDR1 LNHDA and CDR2 SQIVND (reference sequence). The DNA of the CDR3 is TGTGCCAGTAGGGAGAACCGGGACAAATTTAGCAATCAGCCCCAGCATTTT. It translates to CASRENRDKFSNQPQHF.

The V and J genes are TRBV11-1 and TRBJ2-3, with 7 bases matching TRBD1. CDR3 length: 15 amino acids. Germline assignment: CDR1 SGHAT and CDR2 FQDESV (reference sequence). The V gene end was trimmed by 6 bases and the J gene end by 6 bases; junction bases not matched to a gene: 12. Here the CDR3 reads CASSLNQGGRDTQYF. Here the CDR3 DNA reads TGTGCCAGCAGTCTCAATCAAGGGGGCCGGGATACGCAGTATTTT.

The V gene is TRBV6-1, the J gene TRBJ1-5; 7 bases match TRBD1. CDR3 length: 18 amino acids. The ends lost 4 bases at V and 0 bases at J; junction bases unmatched: 12. Germline V gene data show CDR1 as MNHNS and CDR2 as SASEGT. As DNA, the CDR3 is TGTGCCAGCAGTGTTAGGGACAGCTTCTCCTATAGCAATCAGCCCCAGCATTTT. It encodes CASSVRDSFSYSNQPQHF.